The TCR beta chain described here comes from a study of T cell responses to AZD1222 COVID-19 vaccine. The study, taken as a whole, reports: Baseline seropositivity occurred in only a handful of AZD1222 recipients. Females made up more of the donors, who were largely white British, and clonal diversity may have come out too low. The study sampled repertoires only after the peak T cell response. Recipients of two AZD1222 doses showed rising Spike-specific TCR breadth and depth.

Generated by immunoSEQ multiplex PCR, the TCRdb table keeps only in-frame clones and is missing some. The sample consists of some 92,000 clones, about 89% of them appearing once. The germline CDR1 and CDR2 sequences are SGHTA and FQGTGA. V was trimmed by 3 bases and J by 6 bases, leaving 12 bases between them. The CDR3 spans 15 residues. Notes on this clone: Its antigen is undetermined.

The sequencing used peripheral blood, collected on day 0 of AZD1222 vaccination. The rearrangement links TRBV7-3 to TRBJ2-6; D is perhaps TRBD2 (5 bases). This receptor was obtained from an adult in good health. Here the CDR3 reads CASSLDSTQANVLTF. In DNA form, the CDR3 reads TGTGCCAGCAGCTTGGACTCAACGCAGGCCAACGTCCTGACTTTC. Variable domain in full (rest from reference TRBV7-3 and TRBJ2-6): GAGVSQTPSNKVTEKGKYVELRCDPISGHTALYWYRQSLGQGPEFLIYFQGTGAADDSGLPNDRFFAVRPEGSVSTLKIQRTERGDSAVYLCASSLDSTQANVLTFGAGSRLTVL.